The present TCR beta chain was sequenced within a study of blood T cell repertoires in COVID-19. V shed 0 bases and J shed 4 bases, with 16 bases lying between them. Germline CDR1 reads SGDLS; CDR2 reads YYNGEE. This CDR3 has 16 residues. Study processing details: Estimation of nucleated cell counts was performed using reference gene primer amplification. Assay used: immunoSEQ multiplex PCR; TCRdb lists only in-frame clones, some missing. V and J calls and clone size are as listed in that table; D and trimming were resolved from the DNA. Of approximately 110,000 clones detected, approximately 90% appear once; the ten largest clones hold around 1.9%.

This TCR was sampled from a man aged 50 to 60 with COVID-19, enrolled during active disease. V is TRBV9 and J is TRBJ2-5; D may be TRBD2 (6 bases). Sequenced input: peripheral blood. CDR3 loop: CASSVAGRGWGETQYF. The CDR3 DNA reads as TGTGCCAGCAGCGTAGCTGGTCGGGGGTGGGGAGAGACCCAGTACTTC.